This entry features one TCR beta chain sequence. Its matching antigen is unknown. MiXCR, run by TCRdb on the 5' RACE reads, gives a single entry per CDR3 protein. Of around 140,000 distinct CDR3 sequences in the sample, about an eighth were seen once. CDR1 and CDR2 from the germline V gene are KGHSH and LQKENI. V lost 4 bases, J lost 5 bases, and 5 bases stayed unmatched. CDR3 size: 15 residues. This sample was included in a study of CD8 T cells in ankylosing spondylitis. General study findings and limits: Researchers reportedly found disease-linked clones significantly enriched in matched ankylosing spondylitis synovial fluid. Seemingly characteristic of ankylosing spondylitis blood was a TCR beta motif consisting of eight highly homologous variants.

This clonotype was obtained from a female donor with ankylosing spondylitis or in good health (not recorded which). V usage is TRBV18 and J usage is TRBJ2-5, with TRBD2 matching 12 bases. The sample was blood, either unsorted or a sorted T cell fraction (not recorded which). The CDR3 nucleotides are TGTGCCAGCTCACAACTAGCGGGGGGAAAGGAGACCCAGTACTTC. It is translated as CASSQLAGGKETQYF.